Each of the 22 T cell receptor beta chains below was sequenced from the same sample in a study of blood T cell repertoires in COVID-19. Assay: immunoSEQ multiplex PCR; the TCRdb copy retains only in-frame clones and omits some. The data contain 210,000 or so clones, less than 90% of them singletons. The specimen sequenced was peripheral blood. Receptor source: a woman aged 80 or over with active or convalescent COVID-19.

The chain employs TRBV11-2 and TRBJ2-3, with 13 nucleotides matching TRBD2. The CDR3 sequence is 19 residues long. V lost 0 bases and J lost 0; bases outside the gene matches: 6. Looked up from germline, CDR1 is SGHAT and CDR2 is FQNNGV. The CDR3 nucleotides read TGTGCCAGCAGCTTAGATGCGACTAGCGGGGGGAAAAGCACAGATACGCAGTATTTT. It specifies CASSLDATSGGKSTDTQYF.

CDR3 sequence (DNA): TGTGCCCTACGCGGGACAGGACAAGAGACCCAGTACTTC. This encodes CALRGTGQETQYF. The chain couples TRBV6-5 to TRBJ2-5, with 8 bases identical to TRBD1. The J segment lost 2 bases and the V segment lost 11 bases, leaving 7 bases of the junction unmatched. The CDR3 is 13 residues long. Germline-derived CDR1 and CDR2 are MNHEY and SVGAGI.

This clone occurred a few times. V is TRBV10-3 and J is TRBJ2-3; D unclear. Germline CDR1 ENHRY, CDR2 SYGVKD. This CDR3 is built from 12 residues. The V gene lost 10 bases and the J gene lost 6 bases, with 14 bases spanning the gap. This CDR3 is CATLSPRDTQYF. In nucleotides, the CDR3 is TGTGCCACCCTCTCGCCGAGGGATACGCAGTATTTT.

The rearrangement uses TRBV29-1 and TRBJ2-7; D may be TRBD2 (5 bases). Germline CDR1 SQVTM, CDR2 ANQGSEA. The CDR3 totals 13 residues. Trimming pared 6 bases from V and 2 bases from J, leaving 14 bases between. The CDR3 spells CSVGPAETYEQYF. The CDR3 DNA sequence: TGCAGCGTGGGCCCAGCGGAGACCTACGAGCAGTACTTC.

The rearrangement uses TRBV5-1 and TRBJ1-5, with D unresolved. Germline loops: CDR1 SGHRS, CDR2 YFSETQ. The V gene lost 1 base and the J gene lost 6 bases, with 14 bases spanning the gap. The CDR3 runs 15 residues. In DNA, the CDR3 is TGCGCCAGCAGCTTGACGTCAGGCAGTGGTCAGCCCCAGCATTTT. It yields the protein CASSLTSGSGQPQHF.

J is TRBJ2-7 and V is TRBV28, with TRBD1 identical over 8 bases. Germline CDR1 and CDR2: MDHEN and SYDVKM. The CDR3 is 15 residues long. The CDR3 sequence is CSTGNGQGHSYEQYF. The CDR3, as DNA: TGTTCAACGGGGAACGGACAGGGCCACTCCTACGAGCAGTACTTC.

The gene calls are TRBV21-1 and TRBJ1-4; the table's D call of TRBD1 was not tested on the DNA. TRBV21-1 is noted as a pseudogene. CDR3 size: 16 residues. The chain's CDR3 is CASSKGGQGRNRKLFF. Written as DNA, the CDR3 is TGTGCCAGCAGCAAAGGGGGACAGGGGAGGAACCGAAAACTGTTTTTT.

The chain links TRBV27 to TRBJ2-1; 15 bases align to TRBD2. CDR1 MNHEY and CDR2 SMNVEV come from the germline V gene (reference sequence). V trimming: 6 bases; J trimming: 0 bases; junction bases outside the gene matches: 9. This CDR3 region has 19 residues. The CDR3, as DNA: TGTGCCAGCAGAAACTTCGGGACTAGCGGGAGGCTCTCCTACAATGAGCAGTTCTTC. It specifies CASRNFGTSGRLSYNEQFF.

This sequence joins TRBV30 and TRBJ2-1; TRBD2 matches 10 bases. CDR3 length equals 15 residues. Losses at the gene ends were 0 bases for V and 15 bases for J; bases not matched to a gene: 14. The germline V gene encodes CDR1 GTSNPN and CDR2 SVGIG (reference sequence). For the CDR3, the DNA is TGTGCCTGGAGTGTACGGCCAGCGGGAGGGTCGGCTCGGTTCTTC. Protein product: CAWSVRPAGGSARFF.

The chain recombines TRBV5-4 with TRBJ2-7; 7 bases line up with TRBD2. The CDR3 spans 13 residues. With V trimmed by 1 base and J by 6 bases, 4 bases remained unmatched. Germline CDR1 is SGHNT and CDR2 is YYREEE (reference sequence). CDR3 DNA sequence: TGTGCCAGCAGCTTGACGGGAGGTGGCGAGCAGTACTTC. Its translation is CASSLTGGGEQYF.

The chain uses TRBV5-4 and TRBJ2-7, with D perhaps TRBD2 (6 bases). CDR3 length equals 13 residues. Germline loops: CDR1 SGHNT, CDR2 YYREEE (reference sequence). V was pared by 4 bases and J by 6 bases, with 14 bases between. CDR3 sequence reads: CASSAAGSREQYF. CDR3 DNA sequence: TGTGCCAGCAGCGCCGCCGGGAGCCGCGAGCAGTACTTC.

The chain uses TRBV5-1 and TRBJ2-5; D remains ambiguous. The CDR3 runs to 13 residues. Looked up from germline, CDR1 is SGHRS and CDR2 is YFSETQ. Trimming took off 5 bases at V and 3 bases at J, with 11 bases between the two ends. CDR3 residues: CASSLSPEETQYF. CDR3 in DNA: TGCGCCAGCAGTTTGAGTCCGGAAGAGACCCAGTACTTC. Complete variable domain (other parts from reference TRBV5-1 and TRBJ2-5): KAGVTQTPRYLIKTRGQQVTLSCSPISGHRSVSWYQQTPGQGLQFLFEYFSETQRNKGNFPGRFSGRQFSNSRSEMNVSTLELGDSALYLCASSLSPEETQYFGPGTRLLVL.

There are a few counts of this clone. This chain links TRBV28 with TRBJ1-6; weak D call: TRBD1 (5 bases). Germline CDR1 and CDR2: MDHEN and SYDVKM. V lost 0 bases and J lost 6, with 6 bases in between. The CDR3 is 14 residues long. The CDR3 nucleotides are TGTGCCAGCAGTTTATGGCAGGGTAATTCACCCCTCCACTTT. It yields the protein CASSLWQGNSPLHF.

A few counts support this clone. This chain links TRBV3-1 (or the pseudogene TRBV3-2) with TRBJ2-7, with TRBD2 identical over 10 bases. This CDR3 is built from 13 residues. Germline V gene lookup returns CDR1 LGHDT and CDR2 YNNKEL (reference sequence). V lost 6 bases, J lost 12 bases, and 11 bases stayed unmatched. CDR3 sequence (DNA): TGTGCCAGCAGTGGACTAGCGGTCCCTACGCGGTACTTC. Amino acids: CASSGLAVPTRYF.

The CDR3 loop is CATSDSAGPKIKQETQYF. CDR3 coding DNA: TGTGCCACCAGTGATTCGGCGGGGCCCAAAATCAAACAAGAGACCCAGTACTTC. The rearrangement links TRBV24-1 to TRBJ2-5; D might be TRBD2 (6 bases). CDR3 size: 18 residues. Germline CDR1 reads KGHDR; CDR2 reads SFDVKD. The V and J ends lost 2 bases and 2 bases respectively, with 20 bases between them.

V and J are TRBV9 and TRBJ2-3; TRBD2 aligns across 9 bases. Looked up from germline, CDR1 is SGDLS and CDR2 is YYNGEE. The CDR3 loop spans 17 amino acids. V shed 9 bases and J 2 bases; nucleotides not matched to a gene: 16. CDR3 region: CAIRGASGIIYTDTQYF. DNA of the CDR3: TGTGCCATTCGGGGGGCTAGCGGGATCATCTACACAGATACGCAGTATTTT. Supplemented by reference TRBV9 and TRBJ2-3, the full variable domain reads DSGVTQTPKHLITATGQRVTLRCSPRSGDLSVYWYQQSLDQGLQFLIQYYNGEERAKGNILERFSAQQFPDLHSELNLSSLELGDSALYFCAIRGASGIIYTDTQYFGPGTRLTVL.

The chain couples TRBV5-5 to TRBJ1-1; D possibly corresponds to TRBD1 (6 bases). V gave up 4 bases and J gave up 4 bases, with 11 bases separating them. The CDR3 is 13 amino acids. Germline V lookup: CDR1 SGHKS, CDR2 YYEKEE (reference sequence). Here the CDR3 reads CASSHRDGTEAFF. CDR3 nucleotides: TGTGCCAGCAGCCACAGGGACGGCACTGAAGCTTTCTTT.

V usage is TRBV9 and J usage is TRBJ1-6, with TRBD1 identical over 8 bases. The trim removed 7 bases at V and 10 bases at J, leaving 10 bases unmatched. CDR3 size: 14 residues. From germline, CDR1 is SGDLS and CDR2 YYNGEE. This CDR3 is CASSSGGLGSPLHF. CDR3 sequence (DNA): TGTGCCAGCTCTTCAGGGGGCCTCGGATCACCCCTCCACTTT.

The chain combines TRBV6-6 with TRBJ2-3, with 14 bases matching TRBD2. CDR3 length: 17 residues. Trimming cost V 5 bases and J 6 bases; bases outside gene matches: 10. Germline V CDR1 and CDR2: MNHNY, SVGAGI (reference sequence). This CDR3 reads CASSPRLAGGPSDTQYF. DNA for the CDR3: TGTGCCAGCAGTCCCCGACTAGCGGGAGGGCCGTCGGATACGCAGTATTTT.

The J gene is TRBJ2-7, the V gene TRBV4-1; D uncertain. From germline, CDR1 is MGHRA and CDR2 YSYEKL. The CDR3 covers 16 residues. The V and J ends lost 0 bases and 1 base respectively, with 13 bases between them. The chain's CDR3 is CASSQDWLVVSYEQYF. In nucleotides, the CDR3 is TGCGCCAGCAGCCAAGATTGGCTAGTGGTTTCCTACGAGCAGTACTTC.

V usage is TRBV7-9 and J usage is TRBJ1-1, with 7 bases fitting TRBD1. The V and J ends lost 0 bases and 1 base, in that order; junction bases with no gene match: 8. The length of the CDR3 is 17 residues. Looked up from germline, CDR1 is SEHNR and CDR2 is FQNEAQ (reference sequence). CDR3 in amino acids: CASSLARGTGANTEAFF. CDR3 coding DNA: TGTGCCAGCAGCTTAGCGAGGGGAACAGGGGCGAACACTGAAGCTTTCTTT.

This clone was seen just once. The rearrangement joins TRBV19 to TRBJ1-5; 10 bases are a match to TRBD1. Germline V gives CDR1 LNHDA, CDR2 SQIVND (reference sequence). V was pared by 3 bases and J by 2 bases, with 4 bases of the junction left unmatched. CDR3 length: 16 residues. CDR3 sequence reads: CASSIFGQGGNQPQHF. CDR3 bases: TGTGCCAGTAGTATTTTTGGACAGGGGGGCAATCAGCCCCAGCATTTT.